This T cell receptor beta chain was captured in a study of monozygotic twins with inflammatory bowel disease. The CDR3 is 19 amino acids. CDR1 and CDR2 from the germline V gene are MNHEY and SMNVEV (reference sequence). The study's findings and limits: In the analysis, different T cell subtypes could not be told apart.

Two nested PCRs, of 16 and 9 cycles, processed TCRalpha and TCRbeta cDNA. TCRdb derives one entry per CDR3 protein from the 5' RACE reads, leaving out DNA. The table lists a few hundred thousand distinct CDR3 sequences. Remarks on this clonotype: Its matching antigen is unknown.

The chain combines TRBV27 with TRBJ2-7; without DNA, the TCRdb call of TRBD2 cannot be checked. The receptor was derived from a human donor with ulcerative colitis or Crohn's disease, or a healthy co-twin of an affected twin (not recorded which). Sequencing was carried out using blood. This chain's CDR3 is CASGQAPGGLALIPYEQYF.